This T cell receptor beta chain emerged from a study of blood T cell repertoires in COVID-19. Overall study: Acute-phase and convalescent COVID-19 samples originated in the United States, Italy and Spain. PBMCs, B-cell-depleted T cells, or T cells provided the cDNA or gDNA that made up the material.

Germline CDR1 and CDR2: MNHEY and SVGAGI. V was pared by 7 bases and J by 1 base, with 4 bases of the junction left unmatched. This CDR3 spans 14 amino acids. Original methodology: From reference gene primer amplification, estimates of nucleated cell counts were derived. The assay was immunoSEQ multiplex PCR, and TCRdb's table has in-frame clones only and misses some. V, J and clone size were drawn from that table, and D and trimming were deduced from the DNA. The data show more than 75,000 clones, about 91% seen once. The receptor comes from a woman aged 80 or over with acute or convalescent COVID-19. Sequences were obtained from peripheral blood. The chain joins TRBV6-5 to TRBJ1-1; 9 bases are shared with TRBD1. CDR3 in DNA: TGTGCCAGCACAGGGACAGGGAGGAACACTGAAGCTTTCTTT. Translation: CASTGTGRNTEAFF.